This T cell receptor (beta chain) was identified in a study of cytomegalovirus exposure and HLA in healthy donors. Findings and limits, study-wide: Later work associated roughly 17,000 TCR beta sequences with HLA alleles at 0.05 false discovery rate. While the bulk of TCR sequences proved rare, some public TCRs turned up in many donors. A later analysis reportedly identified an Asian-associated ancestry cluster as carrying fewer N-insertions than the roughly 670-donor mean.

In its sample, this clone was seen a few times. Its antigen is not identified. Trimming took 2 bases from V and 5 from J; bases not matched to a gene: 5. The CDR3 is 13 amino acids. Germline loops: CDR1 GTSNPN, CDR2 SVGIG (reference sequence). When sampled, the donors appeared nominally healthy, though they likely had unrecorded immune exposures. The primer mix had 60 Vbeta and 13 Jbeta primers. This table comes from immunoSEQ multiplex PCR, and its TCRdb copy is limited to in-frame clones, with some not included. The repertoire holds some 180,000 clones, with about four fifths as singletons. The sequence came from a female donor in good health and CMV-seronegative. This chain connects TRBV30 to TRBJ2-5; 7 bases line up with TRBD1. The sequenced material came from PBMCs. The CDR3, as DNA: TGTGCCTGGAGTAGGACAGGTCGGGAGACCCAGTACTTC. Translation: CAWSRTGRETQYF.